This T cell receptor (beta chain) is from a study of shared clonotypes between healthy human individuals. Several immunoSEQ 96-well plates shared each subset's DNA, each plate a replicate. Under the authors' procedure: Because ImmunoSEQ provided only junction sequences with no quality scores, the filtering differed. Sequencing used immunoSEQ multiplex PCR; TCRdb keeps in-frame clones, though not all of them. V and J calls and clone size follow that table, whereas D and trimming were derived from the DNA. There are hundreds of thousands of clones in the sample; approximately 80% occur only once, and around 12% lies in the top ten. Notes on this clone: Its specificity is unknown.

Germline CDR1 reads SGHNT; CDR2 reads YENEEA. The V gene end was trimmed by 1 base and the J gene end by 8 bases; junction bases not matched to a gene: 19. CDR3 length equals 19 residues. Whole-study findings and limits: In this cohort, only blood was sampled, and tissue repertoires likely differ.

This clonotype was obtained from a woman aged 40-49 years in good health. Some clones in this sample may be carry-over from other donors' samples. The rearrangement links TRBV11-3 to TRBJ2-1, with 8 bases identical to TRBD1. Sequenced material: PBMCs. As DNA, the CDR3 is TGTGCCAGCAGCTTAGGTTTGCAGGGGGCCCTCGCCTCCGGGGATGAGCAGTTCTTC. The encoded protein is CASSLGLQGALASGDEQFF.